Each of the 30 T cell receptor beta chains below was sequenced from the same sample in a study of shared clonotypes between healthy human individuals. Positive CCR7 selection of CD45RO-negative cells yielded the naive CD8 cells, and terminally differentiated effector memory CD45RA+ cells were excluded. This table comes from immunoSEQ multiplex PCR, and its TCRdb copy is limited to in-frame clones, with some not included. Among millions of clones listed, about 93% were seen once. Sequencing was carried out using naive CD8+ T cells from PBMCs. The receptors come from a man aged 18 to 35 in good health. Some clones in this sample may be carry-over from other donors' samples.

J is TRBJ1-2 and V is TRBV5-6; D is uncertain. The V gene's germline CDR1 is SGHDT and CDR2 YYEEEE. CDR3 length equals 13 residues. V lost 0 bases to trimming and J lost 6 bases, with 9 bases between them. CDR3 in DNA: TGTGCCAGCAGCTTGGGGCAGCTCAATGGCTACACCTTC. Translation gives CASSLGQLNGYTF.

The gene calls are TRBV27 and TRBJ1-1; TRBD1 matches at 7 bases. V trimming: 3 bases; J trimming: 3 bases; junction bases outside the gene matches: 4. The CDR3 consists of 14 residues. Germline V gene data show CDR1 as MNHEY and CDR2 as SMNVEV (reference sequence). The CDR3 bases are TGTGCCAGCAGTTTGACAGGGCCGCACACTGAAGCTTTCTTT. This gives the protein CASSLTGPHTEAFF.

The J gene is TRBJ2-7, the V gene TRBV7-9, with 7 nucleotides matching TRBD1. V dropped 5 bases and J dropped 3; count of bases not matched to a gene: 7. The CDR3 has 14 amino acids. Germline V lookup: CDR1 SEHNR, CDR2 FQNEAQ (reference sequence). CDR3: CASSTRDRVYEQYF. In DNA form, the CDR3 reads TGTGCCAGCAGCACTCGGGACAGAGTCTACGAGCAGTACTTC.

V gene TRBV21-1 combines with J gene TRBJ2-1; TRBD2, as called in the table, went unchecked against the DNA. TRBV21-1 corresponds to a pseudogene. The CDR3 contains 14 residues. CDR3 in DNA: TGTGCCAGCGTGGGACTAGCGGGGACCAATGAGCAGTTCTTC. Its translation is CASVGLAGTNEQFF.

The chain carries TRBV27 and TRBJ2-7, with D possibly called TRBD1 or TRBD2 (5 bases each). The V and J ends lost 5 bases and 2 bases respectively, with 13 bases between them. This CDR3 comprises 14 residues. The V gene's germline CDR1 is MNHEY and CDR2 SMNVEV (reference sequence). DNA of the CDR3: TGTGCCAGCAGTCCCGGGACGGCCACCTACGAGCAGTACTTC. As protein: CASSPGTATYEQYF.

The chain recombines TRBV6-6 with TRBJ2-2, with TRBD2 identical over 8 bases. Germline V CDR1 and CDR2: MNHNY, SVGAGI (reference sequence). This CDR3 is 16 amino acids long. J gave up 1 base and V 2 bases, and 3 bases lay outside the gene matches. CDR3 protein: CASSYIAGRNTGELFF. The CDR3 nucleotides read TGTGCCAGCAGTTACATAGCGGGAAGGAACACCGGGGAGCTGTTTTTT.

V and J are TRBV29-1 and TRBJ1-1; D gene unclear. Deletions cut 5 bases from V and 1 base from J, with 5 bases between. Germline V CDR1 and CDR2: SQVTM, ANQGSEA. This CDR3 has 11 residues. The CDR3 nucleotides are TGCAGCGTTCCGGCGAACACTGAAGCTTTCTTT. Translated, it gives CSVPANTEAFF.

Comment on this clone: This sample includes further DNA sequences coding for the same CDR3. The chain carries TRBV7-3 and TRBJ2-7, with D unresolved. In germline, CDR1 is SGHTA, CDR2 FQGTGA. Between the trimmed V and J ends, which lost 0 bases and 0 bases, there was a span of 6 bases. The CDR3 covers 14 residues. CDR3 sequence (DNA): TGTGCCAGCAGCTTAACAGGTGGCTCCTACGAGCAGTACTTC. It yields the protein CASSLTGGSYEQYF. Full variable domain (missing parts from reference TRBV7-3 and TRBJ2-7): GAGVSQTPSNKVTEKGKYVELRCDPISGHTALYWYRQSLGQGPEFLIYFQGTGAADDSGLPNDRFFAVRPEGSVSTLKIQRTERGDSAVYLCASSLTGGSYEQYFGPGTRLTVT.

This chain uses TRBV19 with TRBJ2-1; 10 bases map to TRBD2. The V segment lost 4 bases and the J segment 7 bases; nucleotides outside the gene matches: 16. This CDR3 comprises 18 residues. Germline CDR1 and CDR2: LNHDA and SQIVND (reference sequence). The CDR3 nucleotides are TGTGCCAGTAGTACCCTAACCCAAGCGGGAGGGCCAGGTAATGAGCAGTTCTTC. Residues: CASSTLTQAGGPGNEQFF.

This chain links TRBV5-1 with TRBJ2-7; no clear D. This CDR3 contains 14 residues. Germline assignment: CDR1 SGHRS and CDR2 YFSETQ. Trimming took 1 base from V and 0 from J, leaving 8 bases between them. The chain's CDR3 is CASSLRKSSYEQYF. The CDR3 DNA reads TGCGCCAGCAGCTTGCGGAAGTCCTCCTACGAGCAGTACTTC.

In nucleotides, the CDR3 is TGTGCCAGCAGCGTTCAGCGGGAAACCGCCTCTGGGGCCAACGTCCTGACTTTC. Translating it yields CASSVQRETASGANVLTF. The chain recombines TRBV9 with TRBJ2-6, with 7 nucleotides matching TRBD2. Per the germline V gene, CDR1 is SGDLS and CDR2 is YYNGEE. The trim removed 2 bases at V and 0 bases at J, leaving 8 bases unmatched. The CDR3 sequence is 18 residues long.

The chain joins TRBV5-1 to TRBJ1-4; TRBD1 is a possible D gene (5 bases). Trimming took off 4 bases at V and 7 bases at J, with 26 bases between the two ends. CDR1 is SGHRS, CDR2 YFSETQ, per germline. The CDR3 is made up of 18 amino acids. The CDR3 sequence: CASSQSDDLGVEGEKLFF. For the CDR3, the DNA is TGCGCCAGCAGCCAGAGTGACGATTTGGGGGTCGAAGGTGAAAAACTGTTTTTT.

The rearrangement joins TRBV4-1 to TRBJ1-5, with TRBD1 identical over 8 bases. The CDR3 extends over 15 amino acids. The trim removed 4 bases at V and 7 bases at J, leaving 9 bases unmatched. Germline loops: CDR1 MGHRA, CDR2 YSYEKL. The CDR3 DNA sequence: TGCGCCAGCAGCCCCCAAAATCAGGGGGCCCAGCCCCAGCATTTT. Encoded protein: CASSPQNQGAQPQHF.

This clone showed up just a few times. The CDR3 reads CASRSDRAGDQPQHF. In nucleotides, the CDR3 is TGTGCCAGTAGATCGGACAGGGCGGGTGACCAGCCCCAGCATTTT. The genes are TRBV19 and TRBJ1-5, with 8 bases aligning to TRBD1. Germline trimming cut 6 bases from V and 7 bases from J; bases unmatched to any gene: 11. From germline, CDR1 is LNHDA and CDR2 SQIVND (reference sequence). This CDR3 is 15 amino acids long.

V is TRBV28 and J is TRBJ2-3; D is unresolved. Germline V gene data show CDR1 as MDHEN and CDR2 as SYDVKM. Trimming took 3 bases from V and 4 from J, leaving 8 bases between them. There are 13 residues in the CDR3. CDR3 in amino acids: CASSFPSSDTQYF. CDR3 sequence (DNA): TGTGCCAGCAGTTTTCCCAGCTCAGATACGCAGTATTTT.

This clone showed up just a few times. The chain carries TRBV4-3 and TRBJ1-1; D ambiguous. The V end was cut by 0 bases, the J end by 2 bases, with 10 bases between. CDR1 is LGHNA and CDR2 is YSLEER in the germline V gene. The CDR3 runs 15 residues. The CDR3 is CASSQDRALNTEAFF. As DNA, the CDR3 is TGCGCCAGCAGCCAAGATCGGGCGTTAAACACTGAAGCTTTCTTT.

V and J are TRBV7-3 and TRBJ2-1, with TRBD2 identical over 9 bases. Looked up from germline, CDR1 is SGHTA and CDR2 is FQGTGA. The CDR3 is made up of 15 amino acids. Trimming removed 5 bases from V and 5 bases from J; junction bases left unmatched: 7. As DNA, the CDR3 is TGTGCCAGCAGCGCCCCTAGCGGGATAGACAATGAGCAGTTCTTC. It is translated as CASSAPSGIDNEQFF.

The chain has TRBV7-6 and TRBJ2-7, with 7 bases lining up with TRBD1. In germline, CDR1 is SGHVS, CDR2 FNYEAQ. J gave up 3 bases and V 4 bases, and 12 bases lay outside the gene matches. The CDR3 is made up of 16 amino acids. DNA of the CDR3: TGTGCCAGCAGCTCAACCCCGGACAGGCAAAACTACGAGCAGTACTTC. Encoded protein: CASSSTPDRQNYEQYF.

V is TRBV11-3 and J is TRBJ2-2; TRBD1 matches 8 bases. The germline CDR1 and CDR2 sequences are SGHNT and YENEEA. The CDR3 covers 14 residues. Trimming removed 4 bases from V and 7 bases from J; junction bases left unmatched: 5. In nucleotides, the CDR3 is TGTGCCAGCAGCTCGGACAGGGCGGGCGGGGAGCTGTTTTTT. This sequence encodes CASSSDRAGGELFF.

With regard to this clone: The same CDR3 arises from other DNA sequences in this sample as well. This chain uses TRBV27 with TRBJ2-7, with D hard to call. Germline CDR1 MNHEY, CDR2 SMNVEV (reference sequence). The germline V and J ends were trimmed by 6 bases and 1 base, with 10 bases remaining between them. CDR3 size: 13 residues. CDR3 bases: TGTGCCAGCAGCCCCATTGGTTCCTACGAGCAGTACTTC. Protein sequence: CASSPIGSYEQYF.

CDR3 sequence reads: CSVLSGNTDTQYF. The CDR3 DNA is TGCAGCGTTTTAAGCGGAAACACAGATACGCAGTATTTT. This chain connects TRBV29-1 to TRBJ2-3; TRBD2 is a possible D gene (5 bases). With 5 bases removed from V and 2 bases from J, the gap between germline ends came to 11 bases. The length of the CDR3 is 13 residues. Per germline, CDR1 SQVTM and CDR2 ANQGSEA.

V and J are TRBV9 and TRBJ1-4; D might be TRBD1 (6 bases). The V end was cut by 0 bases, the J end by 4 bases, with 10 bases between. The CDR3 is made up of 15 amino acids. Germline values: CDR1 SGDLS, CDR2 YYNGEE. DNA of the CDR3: TGTGCCAGCAGCGTAGTTGGCAGGGGTAATGAAAAACTGTTTTTT. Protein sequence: CASSVVGRGNEKLFF.

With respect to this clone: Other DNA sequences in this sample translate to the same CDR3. Here the CDR3 reads CASSLGKTYEQYF. The CDR3 region has the DNA TGTGCCAGCAGTTTGGGCAAGACCTACGAGCAGTACTTC. This chain links TRBV27 with TRBJ2-7, with unresolved D. CDR1 is MNHEY, CDR2 SMNVEV, per germline (reference sequence). The V end was cut by 3 bases, the J end by 2 bases, with 8 bases between. The CDR3 runs 13 residues.

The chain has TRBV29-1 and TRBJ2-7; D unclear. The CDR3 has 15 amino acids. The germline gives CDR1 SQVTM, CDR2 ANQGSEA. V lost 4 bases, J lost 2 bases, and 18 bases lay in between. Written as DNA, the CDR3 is TGCAGCGTTGGCGCTGGTACAGCCCAAACCTACGAGCAGTACTTC. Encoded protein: CSVGAGTAQTYEQYF.

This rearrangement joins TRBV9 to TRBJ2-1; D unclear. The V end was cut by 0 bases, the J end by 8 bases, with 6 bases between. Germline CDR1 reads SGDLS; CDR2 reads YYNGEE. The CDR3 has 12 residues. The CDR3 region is CASSVGVYEQFF. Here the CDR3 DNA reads TGTGCCAGCAGCGTAGGGGTTTATGAGCAGTTCTTC.

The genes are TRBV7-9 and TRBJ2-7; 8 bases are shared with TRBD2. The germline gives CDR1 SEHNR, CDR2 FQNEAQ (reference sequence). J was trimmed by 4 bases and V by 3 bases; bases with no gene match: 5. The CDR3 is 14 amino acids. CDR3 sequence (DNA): TGTGCCAGCAGCTTCGAAGAGCGGGAGTACGAGCAGTACTTC. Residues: CASSFEEREYEQYF.

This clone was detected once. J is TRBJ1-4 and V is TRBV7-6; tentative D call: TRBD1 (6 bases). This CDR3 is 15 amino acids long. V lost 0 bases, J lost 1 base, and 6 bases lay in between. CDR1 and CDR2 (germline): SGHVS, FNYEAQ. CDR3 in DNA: TGTGCCAGCAGCTTAGCGGGACAAACTAATGAAAAACTGTTTTTT. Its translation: CASSLAGQTNEKLFF.

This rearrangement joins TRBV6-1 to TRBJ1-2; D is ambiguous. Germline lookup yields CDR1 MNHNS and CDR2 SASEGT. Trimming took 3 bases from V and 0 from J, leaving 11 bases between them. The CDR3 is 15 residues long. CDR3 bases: TGTGCCAGCAGTGACTGGAGATCTCCTAACTATGGCTACACCTTC. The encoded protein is CASSDWRSPNYGYTF.

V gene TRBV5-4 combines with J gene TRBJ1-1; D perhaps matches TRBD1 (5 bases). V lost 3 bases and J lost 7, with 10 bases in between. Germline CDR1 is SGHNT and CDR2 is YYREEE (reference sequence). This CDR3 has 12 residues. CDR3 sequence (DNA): TGTGCCAGCAGCTCAGGGAGTTTTGAAGCTTTCTTT. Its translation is CASSSGSFEAFF. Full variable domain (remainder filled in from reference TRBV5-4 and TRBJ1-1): ETGVTQSPTHLIKTRGQQVTLRCSSQSGHNTVSWYQQALGQGPQFIFQYYREEENGRGNFPPRFSGLQFPNYSSELNVNALELDDSALYLCASSSGSFEAFFGQGTRLTVV.

The CDR3 nucleotides read TGTGCCAGCAGTGCTCTAGGACAGGGGGGGTACGAGCAGTACTTC. Amino acids: CASSALGQGGYEQYF. The chain employs TRBV6-1 and TRBJ2-7; 10 bases fit TRBD1. Germline CDR1 and CDR2: MNHNS and SASEGT. V shed 4 bases and J 4 bases; nucleotides not matched to a gene: 7. CDR3 length equals 15 residues.